Below, one T cell receptor beta chain is given with its context. Antigen specificity is unknown. Germline CDR1 SGDLS, CDR2 YYNGEE. The V end lost 2 bases, the J end lost 2 bases, and 12 bases lay between the germline ends. The CDR3 is 15 residues long. The data originate from a study of identical twins. TCRdb called the 5' RACE reads again in MiXCR, with one record for every CDR3 protein. The sample has about 490,000 distinct CDR3 sequences, nearly 15% seen once. Study-level points and caveats: Possibly, invariant MAIT and iNKT cells partly confounded zero-insertion analyses. Out-of-frame alpha sequences shared between twins exhibited an excess of low generation probability. Interpretation of the results relied on cross-sectional statistical analysis and not on following the same donors.

Healthy Caucasians supplied all donations. The data were also submitted as part of a second study, on yellow fever vaccine responses in identical twins.

The genes are TRBV9 and TRBJ2-3; D is possibly TRBD1 (5 bases). The source is a woman aged 18-30 years in good health. Sequencing used CD4+ T cells sorted from blood. CDR3 protein: CASSVYGGHTDTQYF. The CDR3 nucleotides are TGTGCCAGCAGCGTTTACGGCGGACACACAGATACGCAGTATTTT.